This TCR beta chain emerged from a study of blood T cell repertoires in COVID-19. Study-level information: Collection of acute and convalescent COVID-19 samples took place in the United States, Italy and Spain. T cells, B-cell-depleted T cells, or PBMCs supplied cDNA or gDNA.

This clone was picked up many times. The CDR3 is made up of 14 amino acids. Germline V CDR1 and CDR2: MGHRA, YSYEKL. Trimming pared 1 base from V and 1 base from J, leaving 8 bases between. Under the authors' procedure: How many nucleated cells were present was estimated from reference gene primer amplification. Repertoires were generated with immunoSEQ multiplex PCR, while TCRdb's copy carries only in-frame clones and drops some. That table gives V, J and clone size, and the DNA gave D and trimming. The sample has over 250,000 clones, around 84% seen once; the top ten hold roughly 4%. Sequencing was carried out using PBMCs or T cells enriched from blood (not recorded which). The sequence was collected from a man in his thirties or forties with acute COVID-19. This chain connects TRBV4-1 to TRBJ2-7; weak D call: TRBD2 (6 bases). CDR3 DNA sequence: TGCGCCAGCAGCCAAGTCGGGGGTTCCTACGAGCAGTACGTC. Its protein is CASSQVGGSYEQYV.